What follows are 32 T cell receptor beta chains derived from one specimen sequenced in a study of shared clonotypes between healthy human individuals. The protocol was immunoSEQ multiplex PCR, while the TCRdb copy is restricted to in-frame clones and leaves out a portion. The sample includes about 2.1 million clones, 85% to 95% seen only once; the top ten take about 1.5%. Cells designated naive CD8 were CD45RO-negative and were positively selected for CCR7, with terminally differentiated effector memory CD45RA+ cells excluded. Material: naive CD8+ T cells from PBMCs. These receptors all come from a man younger than 35 in good health. Some clones in this sample may be carry-over from other donors' samples.

The chain carries TRBV19 and TRBJ1-1; a weak D match, TRBD1 (6 bases). Trimming removed 6 bases at V and 6 bases at J, with 20 bases between. CDR3 length equals 15 residues. Germline CDR1 LNHDA, CDR2 SQIVND (reference sequence). The CDR3 spells CASSFQGRSDPEAFF. The CDR3 region has the DNA TGTGCCAGTAGCTTCCAGGGGAGGTCAGACCCTGAAGCTTTCTTT. The full variable domain, its missing parts supplied by reference TRBV19 and TRBJ1-1, is DGGITQSPKYLFRKEGQNVTLSCEQNLNHDAMYWYRQDPGQGLRLIYYSQIVNDFQKGDIAEGYSVSREKKESFPLTVTSAQKNPTAFYLCASSFQGRSDPEAFFGQGTRLTVV.

This chain connects TRBV5-8 to TRBJ1-3, with a weak D call TRBD1 (5 bases). CDR3 size: 15 residues. Germline lookup yields CDR1 SGHTS and CDR2 YDEGEE. V lost 4 bases and J lost 0, with 11 bases in between. The CDR3 DNA reads as TGTGCCAGCAGCGTGGGACGCCACTCTGGAAACACCATATATTTT. Translating gives CASSVGRHSGNTIYF.

CDR3 sequence: CASSPQGQGAYEQYF. CDR3 nucleotide sequence: TGTGCCAGCAGCCCCCAGGGACAGGGGGCCTACGAGCAGTACTTC. The chain has TRBV13 and TRBJ2-7; the match to TRBD1 covers 11 bases. The CDR3 contains 15 residues. CDR1 is PRHDT, CDR2 FYEKMQ, per germline (reference sequence). V shed 5 bases, J shed 2 bases, and the junction held 5 bases outside the gene matches.

The V call is TRBV18, the J call TRBJ2-1; D is uncertain. V lost 3 bases and J 2 bases, leaving 11 bases between the germline ends. The CDR3 consists of 15 residues. CDR1 and CDR2 (germline): KGHSH, LQKENI. CDR3 nucleotide sequence: TGTGCCAGCTCACCCTCCGAAGGGACCTACAATGAGCAGTTCTTC. This sequence encodes CASSPSEGTYNEQFF.

V usage is TRBV7-8 and J usage is TRBJ2-7; TRBD1 matches 7 bases. Germline V gene sequence: CDR1 SGHVS, CDR2 FQNEAQ. This CDR3 is built from 15 residues. Trimming cost V 6 bases and J 3 bases; bases outside gene matches: 11. CDR3 nucleotide sequence: TGTGCCAGCAGTTCACGGGCAGGGGGTATCTACGAGCAGTACTTC. Protein product: CASSSRAGGIYEQYF.

The chain joins TRBV28 to TRBJ2-7; D is undetermined. The CDR3 is 12 amino acids. Deletions cut 5 bases from V and 4 bases from J, with 9 bases between. In germline, CDR1 is MDHEN, CDR2 SYDVKM. CDR3: CASSPQWYEQYF. CDR3 DNA: TGTGCCAGCAGTCCCCAGTGGTACGAGCAGTACTTC.

V usage is TRBV2 and J usage is TRBJ2-7; 10 bases agree with TRBD1. CDR1 and CDR2 (germline): SNHLY, FYNNEI. Germline trimming cut 2 bases from V and 7 bases from J; bases unmatched to any gene: 11. There are 16 residues in the CDR3. The CDR3 DNA reads as TGTGCCAGCAGTGAACCACCCGGGACAGGGGACCCTGAGCAGTACTTC. Its translation is CASSEPPGTGDPEQYF.

The gene calls are TRBV5-1 and TRBJ2-1; D may be TRBD2 (5 bases). V dropped 4 bases and J dropped 1 base, with 18 bases sitting between them. The CDR3 sequence is 17 residues long. Germline assignment: CDR1 SGHRS and CDR2 YFSETQ. In DNA, the CDR3 is TGCGCCAGCAGCCCGGAGGCTACCTACCTATCCTACAATGAGCAGTTCTTC. It codes for CASSPEATYLSYNEQFF. The full variable domain, its missing parts supplied by reference TRBV5-1 and TRBJ2-1, is KAGVTQTPRYLIKTRGQQVTLSCSPISGHRSVSWYQQTPGQGLQFLFEYFSETQRNKGNFPGRFSGRQFSNSRSEMNVSTLELGDSALYLCASSPEATYLSYNEQFFGPGTRLTVL.

This chain links TRBV5-8 with TRBJ2-7; no clear D gene. Germline V gene lookup returns CDR1 SGHTS and CDR2 YDEGEE. The CDR3 totals 14 residues. V was trimmed by 0 bases and J by 3 bases, leaving 10 bases between them. CDR3 nucleotide sequence: TGTGCCAGCAGCTTGGACAGCGAATTCTACGAGCAGTACTTC. As protein: CASSLDSEFYEQYF.

Concerning this clone itself: Distinct nucleotide sequences in the sample also encode this CDR3. V and J are TRBV9 and TRBJ1-1; unclear D gene. The CDR3 spans 12 residues. The germline V and J ends were trimmed by 0 bases and 4 bases, with 4 bases remaining between them. Germline loops: CDR1 SGDLS, CDR2 YYNGEE. The CDR3 spells CASSVDGTEAFF. DNA for the CDR3: TGTGCCAGCAGCGTAGATGGCACTGAAGCTTTCTTT. Full variable domain (rest looked up from reference TRBV9 and TRBJ1-1): DSGVTQTPKHLITATGQRVTLRCSPRSGDLSVYWYQQSLDQGLQFLIQYYNGEERAKGNILERFSAQQFPDLHSELNLSSLELGDSALYFCASSVDGTEAFFGQGTRLTVV.

This clone occurred once. Here the CDR3 DNA reads TGTGCCAGCAGCTTATCAGGGGAAAGAGATACGCAGTATTTT. It specifies CASSLSGERDTQYF. The rearrangement links TRBV11-2 to TRBJ2-3; TRBD1 is a possible D gene (6 bases). The CDR3 extends over 14 amino acids. CDR1 and CDR2 (germline): SGHAT, FQNNGV. Trimming cost V 2 bases and J 5 bases, with 11 bases left between them.

This chain joins TRBV27 and TRBJ2-2; 7 bases are shared with TRBD1. J gave up 6 bases and V 3 bases, and 4 bases lay outside the gene matches. The CDR3 totals 14 residues. Germline V gives CDR1 MNHEY, CDR2 SMNVEV (reference sequence). This CDR3 reads CASSFLQGPGELFF. The CDR3 bases are TGTGCCAGCAGTTTCCTACAGGGGCCCGGGGAGCTGTTTTTT.

This clone was counted only a few times. J is TRBJ1-1 and V is TRBV7-8; a possible D gene is TRBD1 (5 bases). V lost 5 bases and J lost 11, with 18 bases in between. This CDR3 is 13 amino acids long. Per germline, CDR1 SGHVS and CDR2 FQNEAQ. This CDR3 is CASSPGTYWGAFF. The CDR3 DNA is TGTGCCAGCAGCCCGGGGACCTACTGGGGTGCTTTCTTT. Combining the CDR3 with reference TRBV7-8 and TRBJ1-1 gives the whole variable domain GAGVSQSPRYKVAKRGQDVALRCDPISGHVSLFWYQQALGQGPEFLTYFQNEAQLDKSGLPSDRFFAERPEGSVSTLKIQRTQQEDSAVYLCASSPGTYWGAFFGQGTRLTVV.

J is TRBJ2-7 and V is TRBV7-2; TRBD2 matches at 10 bases. The CDR3 runs to 16 residues. The germline V gene encodes CDR1 SGHTA and CDR2 FQGNSA. The V and J ends lost 5 bases and 7 bases, in that order; junction bases with no gene match: 14. The CDR3 spells CASSPHMGTSADEQYF. The CDR3 region has the DNA TGTGCCAGCAGCCCCCACATGGGGACTAGCGCGGATGAGCAGTACTTC.

The V and J genes are TRBV27 and TRBJ2-7, with a tentative D call TRBD2 (6 bases). Per the germline V gene, CDR1 is MNHEY and CDR2 is SMNVEV (reference sequence). V lost 6 bases and J 6 bases, leaving 18 bases between the germline ends. The CDR3 contains 14 residues. The chain's CDR3 is CASSIGGDSREQYF. CDR3 nucleotides: TGTGCCAGCAGCATAGGTGGGGACTCACGCGAGCAGTACTTC.

This clone has just one count. The CDR3 nucleotides are TGCGCCAGCAGCCAAGATATGTATAGCAATCAGCCCCAGCATTTT. Translating gives CASSQDMYSNQPQHF. V usage is TRBV4-1 and J usage is TRBJ1-5; D remains unclear. Germline assignment: CDR1 MGHRA and CDR2 YSYEKL. The germline V and J ends were trimmed by 0 bases and 0 bases, with 6 bases remaining between them. The CDR3 spans 15 residues.

The V and J genes are TRBV14 and TRBJ2-1; D ambiguous. With 3 bases removed from V and 1 base from J, the gap between germline ends came to 13 bases. Germline CDR1 reads SGHDN; CDR2 reads FVKESK. This CDR3 has 16 residues. The CDR3 protein is CASSHSTAPSYNEQFF. CDR3 sequence (DNA): TGTGCCAGCAGCCACTCGACCGCGCCATCCTACAATGAGCAGTTCTTC.

The V call is TRBV9, the J call TRBJ1-2; weak D call: TRBD1 (6 bases). This CDR3 spans 16 amino acids. V was pared by 4 bases and J by 5 bases, with 21 bases between. Germline V lookup: CDR1 SGDLS, CDR2 YYNGEE. The chain's CDR3 is CASSLDLVGGAYGYTF. CDR3 DNA: TGTGCCAGCAGCCTGGACTTAGTTGGGGGCGCGTATGGCTACACCTTC.

The gene calls are TRBV5-1 and TRBJ2-5; either TRBD1 or TRBD2 may fit D (5 bases each). The CDR3 runs 14 residues. V dropped 0 bases and J dropped 5 bases, with 11 bases sitting between them. Per the germline V gene, CDR1 is SGHRS and CDR2 is YFSETQ. CDR3 nucleotides: TGCGCCAGCAGCTTGGTAGGGGACCTGGAGACCCAGTACTTC. It yields the protein CASSLVGDLETQYF.

This clone showed up just once. The genes are TRBV19 and TRBJ2-1; TRBD1 matches 7 bases. Losses at the gene ends were 10 bases for V and 1 base for J; bases not matched to a gene: 10. CDR3 length: 15 amino acids. The V gene's germline CDR1 is LNHDA and CDR2 SQIVND (reference sequence). CDR3: CATQSTGDSYNEQFF. In DNA, the CDR3 is TGTGCCACCCAAAGCACAGGGGATTCCTACAATGAGCAGTTCTTC.

CDR3 nucleotides: TGTGCCAGCAGGGTAGGGACTACGTACACCGGGGAGCTGTTTTTT. It yields the protein CASRVGTTYTGELFF. The rearrangement links TRBV2 to TRBJ2-2, with 7 bases lining up with TRBD2. There are 15 residues in the CDR3. After removal of 6 bases from V and 3 bases from J, the junction contained 7 bases not matched to a gene. Germline CDR1 reads SNHLY; CDR2 reads FYNNEI.

V and J are TRBV19 and TRBJ1-1, with TRBD1 as a possible D gene (6 bases). Germline CDR1 LNHDA, CDR2 SQIVND (reference sequence). Between the trimmed V and J ends, which lost 6 bases and 8 bases, there was a span of 19 bases. This CDR3 region has 14 residues. The CDR3 DNA is TGTGCCAGTAGCGCGACAGGCCGGCGCGGCGAAGCTTTCTTT. Translated, it gives CASSATGRRGEAFF.

This rearrangement joins TRBV4-2 to TRBJ1-3; D is unresolved. This CDR3 is 13 amino acids long. V was shortened by 3 bases and J by 3 bases, with 6 bases between the two germline ends. Germline V CDR1 and CDR2: LGHNA, YNFKEQ. The CDR3, as DNA: TGTGCCAGCAGCCAGGGCAATGGAAACACCATATATTTT. Translating it yields CASSQGNGNTIYF.

V gene TRBV7-9 combines with J gene TRBJ2-4; D is ambiguous. The length of the CDR3 is 16 residues. Germline assignment: CDR1 SEHNR and CDR2 FQNEAQ (reference sequence). The V end was cut by 5 bases, the J end by 0 bases, with 14 bases between. The CDR3 bases are TGTGCCAGCAGCCCCGACATAACAAGAGCCAAAAACATTCAGTACTTC. Encoded protein: CASSPDITRAKNIQYF.

V and J are TRBV10-1 and TRBJ1-1; D remains ambiguous. Looked up from germline, CDR1 is WNHNN and CDR2 is SYGVQD (reference sequence). The length of the CDR3 is 12 residues. Trimming pared 0 bases from V and 14 bases from J, leaving 13 bases between. For the CDR3, the DNA is TGCGCCAGCAGTGAGTCGCCGGCCTTGTTATTCTTT. Its translation is CASSESPALLFF.

The rearrangement joins TRBV9 to TRBJ1-1; D is ambiguous. Trimming pared 0 bases from V and 4 bases from J, leaving 10 bases between. This CDR3 is 14 amino acids long. Germline CDR1 SGDLS, CDR2 YYNGEE. The CDR3 spells CASSVEMGGTEAFF. The CDR3 DNA is TGTGCCAGCAGCGTAGAAATGGGTGGCACTGAAGCTTTCTTT.

J is TRBJ2-7 and V is TRBV10-3; D might be TRBD1 (6 bases). Germline V gene lookup returns CDR1 ENHRY and CDR2 SYGVKD. Trimming left V 6 bases short and J 0 bases short, with 15 bases between. The CDR3 has 15 residues. The CDR3 region is CAIRTGTPSSYEQYF. CDR3 nucleotides: TGTGCCATCAGAACCGGGACACCGAGCTCCTACGAGCAGTACTTC.

Points on this clone: A read error is possible here, since a much larger clone lies one base away. CDR3 sequence reads: CASRLSVNTEAFF. The CDR3 nucleotides are TGTGCCAGCAGATTATCGGTGAACACTGAAGCTTTCTTT. The rearrangement links TRBV7-6 to TRBJ1-1; D is unclear. Looked up from germline, CDR1 is SGHVS and CDR2 is FNYEAQ. V lost 6 bases, J lost 0 bases, and 8 bases lay in between. This CDR3 has 13 residues.

V usage is TRBV6-6 and J usage is TRBJ1-5; a possible D gene is TRBD1 (5 bases). The germline V and J ends were trimmed by 0 bases and 5 bases, with 14 bases remaining between them. This CDR3 spans 16 amino acids. CDR1 MNHNY and CDR2 SVGAGI come from the germline V gene (reference sequence). The CDR3 reads CASSYSKGLRDQPQHF. The CDR3 nucleotides read TGTGCCAGCAGTTACTCGAAGGGGTTGCGTGATCAGCCCCAGCATTTT.

As to this clone: Germline is not matched at one junction end, which may reflect a read error. The chain links TRBV7-9 to TRBJ2-5; D unresolved. Germline V gene data show CDR1 as SEHNR and CDR2 as FQNEAQ (reference sequence). The CDR3 covers 13 residues. The CDR3 DNA reads TGTGCCAGCAGCTTTCCAGCCGCACCCCCCGTTGACTTC. Residues: CASSFPAAPPVDF.

In its sample, this clone was seen a few times. The sample carries other DNA sequences with the same CDR3. J is TRBJ2-7 and V is TRBV7-9, with 7 bases matching TRBD2. V lost 9 bases and J lost 3; bases outside the gene matches: 5. Germline V lookup: CDR1 SEHNR, CDR2 FQNEAQ (reference sequence). This CDR3 region has 12 residues. The CDR3 DNA reads as TGTGCCAGTTCGGGGGGAGTCTACGAGCAGTACTTC. Its translation is CASSGGVYEQYF.

This chain links TRBV16 with TRBJ1-2; D is possibly TRBD1 (5 bases). Trimming left V 3 bases short and J 6 bases short, with 8 bases between. The CDR3 has 12 residues. Germline V gene sequence: CDR1 KGHSY, CDR2 FQNENV. The CDR3 sequence is CASSHRGDGYTF. CDR3 DNA sequence: TGTGCCAGCAGCCATCGGGGGGATGGCTACACCTTC.